This T cell receptor beta chain was observed in a study of CD8 T cells in ankylosing spondylitis. Overall study findings and caveats: Several highly homologous variants made up a TCR beta motif that seemed to typify ankylosing spondylitis blood.

Scientists made TCR beta libraries using quantitative 5'-RACE with molecular barcodes. TCRdb reprocessed the 5' RACE reads with MiXCR, giving one entry per CDR3 protein. The sample has more than 400,000 distinct CDR3 sequences; under 5.5% are singletons. The CDR3 consists of 16 residues. V was cut by 5 bases and J by 0 bases, with 14 bases left in between. In its sample, this clonotype was seen many times. Its antigen is undetermined. The rearrangement joins TRBV12-3 or TRBV12-4 to TRBJ2-1, with D tentatively TRBD2 (6 bases). This receptor was identified in a male donor with ankylosing spondylitis. Input material: blood, either unsorted or a sorted T cell fraction (not recorded which). For the CDR3, the DNA is TGTGCCAGCAGTGTAAGACGGGGGAGCTCCTACAATGAGCAGTTCTTC. This encodes CASSVRRGSSYNEQFF.